A single sample is the source of the 20 T cell receptor beta chains below, sequenced in a study of CD8+CD57+ T cells in acquired aplastic anemia. For CDR3 and TCR beta VDJ profiling, genomic DNA was the template used. MiXCR, applied by TCRdb to the reads, yields one record per CDR3 protein. This sample has 180,000 or so distinct CDR3 sequences, with more than 60% found just once. Whoever was chosen for sequencing had shown CD8+CD57+ cell expansion by flow cytometry. What was sequenced was sorted CD4+, CD8+, or CD8+CD57+ T cells (not recorded which) from PBMCs. All receptors derive from a human donor with aplastic anemia.

The chain combines TRBV15 with TRBJ1-6; possible D gene TRBD1, 6 bases. This CDR3 has 15 residues. CDR1 and CDR2 from the germline V gene are LNHNV and YYDKDF (reference sequence). Trimming took 0 bases from V and 10 from J, leaving 13 bases between them. The CDR3 sequence is CATSRDLGGRSPLHF. The CDR3 nucleotides are TGTGCCACCAGCAGAGATCTAGGGGGACGGTCACCCCTCCACTTT.

The genes are TRBV29-1 and TRBJ1-2; 8 nucleotides align to TRBD1. Germline CDR1 is SQVTM and CDR2 is ANQGSEA. The CDR3 contains 12 residues. Trimming took 3 bases from V and 6 from J; bases not matched to a gene: 3. CDR3 loop: CSVDRQGHGYTF. The CDR3 DNA sequence: TGCAGCGTTGATAGACAGGGGCATGGCTACACCTTC.

This clonotype was found many times. The V and J genes are TRBV19 and TRBJ1-2, with D unclear. Between the trimmed V and J ends, which lost 7 bases and 2 bases, there was a span of 11 bases. Germline CDR1 and CDR2: LNHDA and SQIVND (reference sequence). This CDR3 is 13 amino acids long. DNA for the CDR3: TGTGCCAGTAAATTGGAGGGCAACTATGGCTACACCTTC. Residues: CASKLEGNYGYTF.

This clonotype was detected ten times or more. The chain employs TRBV7-9 and TRBJ1-4; tentative D call: TRBD1 (5 bases). The CDR3 loop spans 13 amino acids. Deletions cut 7 bases from V and 8 bases from J, with 14 bases between. CDR1 SEHNR and CDR2 FQNEAQ come from the germline V gene (reference sequence). DNA for the CDR3: TGTGCCAGCAACCCCCCGGGGGACGAAAAACTGTTTTTT. This codes for CASNPPGDEKLFF.

This clonotype was counted ten times or more. The gene calls are TRBV10-3 and TRBJ1-2; TRBD1 agrees at 7 bases. The CDR3 is 13 amino acids. Germline values: CDR1 ENHRY, CDR2 SYGVKD. The V segment lost 5 bases and the J segment 8 bases; nucleotides outside the gene matches: 8. CDR3 region: CAISSPGGGGYTF. DNA for the CDR3: TGTGCCATCAGTTCCCCAGGGGGGGGAGGCTACACCTTC.

This clonotype was seen ten or more times. This chain links TRBV6-5 with TRBJ2-1, with D hard to call. V gave up 5 bases and J gave up 5 bases, with 13 bases separating them. This CDR3 has 14 residues. CDR1 is MNHEY, CDR2 SVGAGI, per germline. In nucleotides, the CDR3 is TGTGCCAGCAGTCCTGATGGGATACACAATGAGCAGTTCTTC. This codes for CASSPDGIHNEQFF.

V gene TRBV2 combines with J gene TRBJ2-2; the D gene is possibly TRBD2 (7 bases). Germline loops: CDR1 SNHLY, CDR2 FYNNEI. This CDR3 is 16 amino acids long. V gave up 0 bases and J gave up 4 bases, with 12 bases separating them. This CDR3 reads CASSEAGAGVTGELFF. CDR3 DNA: TGTGCCAGCAGTGAAGCGGGGGCGGGGGTCACCGGGGAGCTGTTTTTT.

V usage is TRBV7-2 and J usage is TRBJ2-1; TRBD2 matches 7 bases. V dropped 7 bases and J dropped 5; count of bases not matched to a gene: 8. The CDR3 contains 14 residues. The germline gives CDR1 SGHTA, CDR2 FQGNSA. CDR3 in amino acids: CASKGGQPDNEQFF. The CDR3 nucleotides are TGTGCCAGCAAGGGAGGGCAGCCTGACAATGAGCAGTTCTTC.

This chain links TRBV5-6 with TRBJ2-7, with TRBD1 matching over 7 bases. J gave up 5 bases and V 10 bases, and 9 bases lay outside the gene matches. The CDR3 has 12 residues. The germline V gene has CDR1 SGHDT and CDR2 YYEEEE. In DNA form, the CDR3 reads TGTGCCTTCAAGACAGGGAGCAACGAGCAGTACTTC. It encodes CAFKTGSNEQYF.

V and J are TRBV7-9 and TRBJ1-2; D might be TRBD1 (5 bases). The CDR3 is 15 amino acids. Trimming took 3 bases from V and 2 from J, leaving 13 bases between them. Germline V gene data show CDR1 as SEHNR and CDR2 as FQNEAQ (reference sequence). The CDR3 DNA sequence: TGTGCCAGCAGCTTTGGCGGGGGGACCAACTATGGCTACACCTTC. Amino acids: CASSFGGGTNYGYTF.

V and J are TRBV15 and TRBJ2-2; tentative D call: TRBD2 (6 bases). The CDR3 is 14 residues long. CDR1 and CDR2 (germline): LNHNV, YYDKDF (reference sequence). Trimming took off 5 bases at V and 7 bases at J, with 14 bases between the two ends. In DNA form, the CDR3 reads TGTGCCACCAGCTACACACGGGGGATCGGGGAGCTGTTTTTT. It codes for CATSYTRGIGELFF.

Regarding this clonotype: A read error may explain this, as a much larger clone is one base away. The gene calls are TRBV7-9 and TRBJ2-7, with a tentative D call TRBD1 (5 bases). CDR3 length equals 13 residues. Germline lookup yields CDR1 SEHNR and CDR2 FQNEAQ (reference sequence). CDR3 amino acids: CASSHRLTYEQYF. The CDR3 nucleotides read TGCGCCAGCAGCCACAGGTTGACCTACGAGCAGTACTTC.

The chain links TRBV9 to TRBJ2-3, with D unresolved. V dropped 4 bases and J dropped 6 bases, with 15 bases sitting between them. CDR1 and CDR2 from the germline V gene are SGDLS and YYNGEE. The CDR3 length is 14 residues. In DNA form, the CDR3 reads TGTGCCAGCAGCCCCCGCAGGATTGACGATACGCAGTATTTT. Translating gives CASSPRRIDDTQYF.

V usage is TRBV7-2 and J usage is TRBJ2-1, with a possible D match to TRBD2 (5 bases). The CDR3 runs to 14 residues. V lost 5 bases, J lost 1 base, and 9 bases lay in between. Germline CDR1 SGHTA, CDR2 FQGNSA. The CDR3 is CASSPQRSYNEQFF. The CDR3 region has the DNA TGTGCCAGCAGCCCCCAGCGGTCCTACAATGAGCAGTTCTTC.

The chain links TRBV7-2 to TRBJ2-2; D ambiguous. CDR1 and CDR2 (germline): SGHTA, FQGNSA. V gave up 5 bases and J gave up 7 bases, with 11 bases separating them. The CDR3 loop spans 13 amino acids. For the CDR3, the DNA is TGTGCCAGCAGCCTCCTTGTAAGCGGGGAGCTGTTTTTT. Its protein is CASSLLVSGELFF.

The V call is TRBV2, the J call TRBJ2-7; 7 bases are shared with TRBD1. The V gene's germline CDR1 is SNHLY and CDR2 FYNNEI. After removal of 10 bases from V and 4 bases from J, the junction contained 13 bases not matched to a gene. This CDR3 contains 14 residues. The CDR3 sequence: CANTDRAPGYEQYF. CDR3 DNA sequence: TGTGCCAACACCGACAGGGCTCCGGGGTACGAGCAGTACTTC.

This sequence joins TRBV29-1 and TRBJ2-3; D may be TRBD2 (7 bases). Trimming removed 4 bases from V and 5 bases from J, with 22 bases in between. Germline lookup yields CDR1 SQVTM and CDR2 ANQGSEA. This CDR3 spans 16 amino acids. Written as DNA, the CDR3 is TGCAGCGTTGCCGGGGGCGGGAGCTTCGCGGGAGATACGCAGTATTTT. Its translation: CSVAGGGSFAGDTQYF.

For this clonotype: Germline is not matched at one junction end, which may reflect a read error. The V and J genes are TRBV11-2 and TRBJ2-7; 7 bases fit TRBD1. This CDR3 has 15 residues. Germline CDR1 reads SGHAT; CDR2 reads FQNNGV. In DNA, the CDR3 is TGCGCCAGCAGCTTGGGGGTCGACAGGGTGGGTGAGCAGTACTTC. Its translation is CASSLGVDRVGEQYF.

This clonotype was observed many times. This chain uses TRBV7-9 with TRBJ2-3, with 9 bases identical to TRBD2. The germline CDR1 and CDR2 sequences are SEHNR and FQNEAQ (reference sequence). There are 14 residues in the CDR3. The junction had 2 bases not matched to a gene; V was cut back by 1 base and J by 6 bases. Written as DNA, the CDR3 is TGTGCCAGCAGCTTAGTAGCGGGGGCGGATACGCAGTATTTT. It encodes CASSLVAGADTQYF.

Concerning this clonotype: Possible read error: a much larger clone is one base away. The chain joins TRBV6-4 to TRBJ1-2, with TRBD1 as a possible D gene (6 bases). V dropped 4 bases and J dropped 4 bases, with 16 bases sitting between them. Germline V lookup: CDR1 MRHNA, CDR2 SNTAGT. CDR3 length: 15 residues. The DNA for the CDR3 is TGTGCCAGCAGTGTACGGGCAGGGGACATCTATGGCTACACCTTC. Its protein product is CASSVRAGDIYGYTF.